This T cell receptor beta chain was obtained from a study of T cell responses to AZD1222 COVID-19 vaccine (dated by TCRdb to the early 2020s). As for the study more broadly: TCR sequencing covered some 240 trial participants: some 210 given two doses of AZD1222 and 26 given two doses of MenACWY control vaccine. Trial participants were enrolled into age subgroups of 18-55, 56-69 and 70-plus years, which contained roughly 140, 27 and 60 TCR-sequenced participants, respectively. The full study reports these points: In the small 56-69-year group, the increase in depth fell short of significance, most likely because of low power. A significant rise in spike-specific TCR breadth and depth was observed after two AZD1222 doses relative to day 0 and relative to MenACWY recipients. Because no day 14 peak-response samples were available, the repertoires could be characterized only after the peak T cell response. Vaccine-associated CD4 TCRs spanned the whole spike protein, with dominant responses in regions 160-218 and 743-854. Epitopes outside the regions mutated in the B.1.351 and B.1.1.7 variants were reportedly recognized by nearly half of the unique spike-specific TCRs. Conclusions about previously exposed vaccinees are limited because only six or seven AZD1222 recipients were SARS-CoV-2 seropositive at baseline. Participants were mostly white British, with more females than males. The authors suggested clonal diversity may have been underestimated.

The CDR3 regions of human TCRbeta chains were subjected to immunosequencing. The study's own analysis went as follows. TCRs in the repertoires were matched against a reference library of SARS-CoV-2-specific TCRs that had been generated with the MIRA antigen-specificity platform. Breadth was defined as the fraction of unique TCRs that were SARS-CoV-2-associated, and depth was defined as the fraction of total T cells that were SARS-CoV-2-associated. Each spike-specific TCR was assigned to its reactive spike region and to a CD4 or CD8 class using the MIRA data. Log10-transformed breadth and depth values were compared by one-way ANOVA with Sidak's multiple comparisons tests. As stored in TCRdb, this immuneACCESS dataset retains in-frame rearrangements with V and J assigned. A fraction of the clones does not appear; measured against another copy, unresolved V genes explain less than half of the discrepancy, and the remainder lacks a known reason. V, J and clone size were drawn from that table, and D and trimming were deduced from the DNA. Recorded for this sample are approximately 200,000 clones; about 93% of them occurred a single time. Over 0.95% of the sample is held by the ten biggest clonotypes.

The CDR3 covers 15 residues, taking in both the cysteine and the phenylalanine. The retained sequence is limited to the CDR3, 45 bases, with the frame set at the first base. The V and J ends are trimmed by 1 base and 6 bases, leaving 15 bases between them. CDR1 SGHTA and CDR2 FQGNSA are derived from the germline V gene. Turning to this clone: No cognate antigen has been identified for it. No qualities accompany the bases; no much larger clone lies one base away.

The time point label corresponds to: about 28 days (+/-7) after the second vaccine dose. AZD1222 recipients whose second dose came at about 4 weeks and those whose second dose came at about 12 weeks were combined into one group, since spike-specific TCR depth and breadth did not differ between the two schedules. Samples from vaccinated people were obtained from the UK trials COV001 and COV002, which included a single-blind randomized controlled phase 2/3 trial of AZD1222 (ChAdOx1 nCoV-19) in healthy adults. For TCRbeta chain sequencing, PBMC samples were collected from trial participants at day 0 and at day 28 after the second dose.

The material was peripheral blood, obtained 28 days after the second AZD1222 dose. This receptor chain uses TRBV7-2 and TRBJ1-2, with a weak D call of TRBD1 (5 bases match). This clonotype originated in an adult who received the AZD1222 COVID-19 vaccine. This receptor carries the CDR3 CASSLGGPKGDGYTF. The bases are TGTGCCAGCAGCTTAGGAGGGCCGAAAGGGGATGGCTACACCTTC.